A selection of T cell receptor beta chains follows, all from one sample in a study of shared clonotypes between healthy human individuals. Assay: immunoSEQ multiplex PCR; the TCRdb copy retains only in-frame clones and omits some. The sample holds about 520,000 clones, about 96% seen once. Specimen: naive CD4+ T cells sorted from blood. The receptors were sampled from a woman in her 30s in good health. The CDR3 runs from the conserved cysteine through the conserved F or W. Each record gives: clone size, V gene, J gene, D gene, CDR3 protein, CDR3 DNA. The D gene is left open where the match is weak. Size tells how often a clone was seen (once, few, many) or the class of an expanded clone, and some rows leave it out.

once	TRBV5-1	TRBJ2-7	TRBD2	CASSLAGRSEQYF	TGCGCCAGCAGCTTGGCCGGGAGGTCCGAGCAGTACTTC
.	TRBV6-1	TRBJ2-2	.	CASSENTGELFF	TGTGCCAGCAGTGAGAACACCGGGGAGCTGTTTTTT
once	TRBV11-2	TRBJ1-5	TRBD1	CASSLGRGGGNQPQHF	TGTGCCAGCAGCTTAGGGAGAGGGGGCGGCAATCAGCCCCAGCATTTT
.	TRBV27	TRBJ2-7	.	CASSLEEQYF	TGTGCCAGCAGTTTGGAAGAGCAGTACTTC
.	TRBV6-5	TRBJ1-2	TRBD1	CASSQQGIYGYTF	TGTGCCAGCAGCCAACAGGGGATCTATGGCTACACCTTC
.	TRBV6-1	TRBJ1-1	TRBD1	CASSEAGTGAGTEAFF	TGTGCCAGCAGTGAAGCAGGGACAGGGGCGGGCACTGAAGCTTTCTTT
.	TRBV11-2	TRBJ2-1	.	CASSLTGNEQFF	TGTGCCAGCAGCTTAACAGGTAATGAGCAGTTCTTC
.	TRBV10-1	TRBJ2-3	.	CASTRSATDTQYF	TGCGCCAGCACCCGTTCGGCCACAGATACGCAGTATTTT
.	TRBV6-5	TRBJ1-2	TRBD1	CASSYTGVGYGYTF	TGTGCCAGCAGTTACACAGGGGTCGGCTATGGCTACACCTTC
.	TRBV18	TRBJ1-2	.	CASSNSDRKVYGYTF	TGTGCCAGCTCGAACTCAGACAGGAAGGTCTATGGCTACACCTTC
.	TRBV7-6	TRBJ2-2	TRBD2	CASSLGSGSNVGELFF	TGTGCCAGCAGCTTAGGTAGCGGGAGTAACGTCGGGGAGCTGTTTTTT
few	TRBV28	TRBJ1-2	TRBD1	CASTLTGNYGYTF	TGTGCCAGCACCTTGACAGGGAACTATGGCTACACCTTC
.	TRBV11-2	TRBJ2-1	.	CASSLVREANEQFF	TGTGCCAGCAGCTTAGTGCGGGAAGCCAATGAGCAGTTCTTC
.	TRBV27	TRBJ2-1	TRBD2	CASSSPGLAVGYREGYNEQFF	TGTGCCAGCAGTTCACCTGGACTAGCGGTTGGTTATCGAGAAGGTTACAATGAGCAGTTCTTC
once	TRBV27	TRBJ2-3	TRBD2	CASRLAGMADTQYF	TGTGCCAGCAGGCTAGCGGGAATGGCAGATACGCAGTATTTT
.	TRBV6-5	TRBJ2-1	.	CARYIRCNEQFF	TGTGCCCGCTACATACGTTGCAATGAGCAGTTCTTC
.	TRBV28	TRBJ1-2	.	CASSSQGQPSYGYTF	TGTGCCAGCAGTTCCCAAGGACAGCCTAGCTATGGCTACACCTTC
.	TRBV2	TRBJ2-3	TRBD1	CASSAGTGTDTQYF	TGTGCCAGCAGTGCTGGGACAGGGACAGATACGCAGTATTTT
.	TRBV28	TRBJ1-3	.	CASSPLGRGKSGSGNTIYF	TGTGCCAGCAGTCCCCTGGGCAGGGGAAAATCGGGCTCTGGAAACACCATATATTTT
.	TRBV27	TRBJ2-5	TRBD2	CASSIAAGGRETQYF	TGTGCCAGCAGTATAGCGGCGGGAGGACGGGAGACCCAGTACTTC
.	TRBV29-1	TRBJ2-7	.	CSVYSPTGREQYF	TGCAGCGTTTATTCCCCGACAGGGAGGGAGCAGTACTTC
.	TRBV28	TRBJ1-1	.	CASSRQHTEAFF	TGTGCCAGCAGTAGACAGCACACTGAAGCTTTCTTT
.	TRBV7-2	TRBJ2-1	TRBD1	CASSLDRGSYNEQFF	TGTGCCAGCAGCCTGGACAGGGGATCCTACAATGAGCAGTTCTTC
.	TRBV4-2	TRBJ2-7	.	CASSHGHPAVEQYF	TGTGCCAGCAGCCATGGGCACCCCGCGGTGGAGCAGTACTTC
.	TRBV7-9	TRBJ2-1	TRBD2	CASSGTSGRAAYEQFF	TGTGCCAGCAGCGGTACTAGCGGGAGGGCCGCTTATGAGCAGTTCTTC
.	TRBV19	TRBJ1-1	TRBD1	CASSAPGQGLNTEAFF	TGTGCCAGTAGTGCCCCGGGACAGGGACTGAACACTGAAGCTTTCTTT
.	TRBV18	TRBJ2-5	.	CASSGIGETQYF	TGTGCCAGCTCAGGAATCGGAGAGACCCAGTACTTC
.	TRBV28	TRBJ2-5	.	CASGDSPRPETQYF	TGTGCCAGCGGAGACAGCCCTAGGCCAGAGACCCAGTACTTC
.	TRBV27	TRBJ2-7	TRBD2	CASSLGLGTSLGYEQYF	TGTGCCAGCAGTTTAGGTCTCGGGACTAGTCTGGGGTACGAGCAGTACTTC
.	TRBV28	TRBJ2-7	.	CASSFASAGGWEYEQYF	TGTGCCAGCAGTTTCGCGTCGGCAGGGGGGTGGGAGTACGAGCAGTACTTC
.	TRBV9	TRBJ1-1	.	CASSVEVSSTEAFF	TGTGCCAGCAGCGTAGAGGTCTCGTCCACTGAAGCTTTCTTT
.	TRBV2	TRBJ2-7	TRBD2	CASEGGTSPYEQYF	TGTGCCAGCGAGGGGGGGACTAGTCCCTACGAGCAGTACTTC
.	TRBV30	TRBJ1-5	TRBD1	CATGDFSNQPQHF	TGTGCTACAGGGGATTTTAGCAATCAGCCCCAGCATTTT
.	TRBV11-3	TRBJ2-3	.	CASSRQGSTDTQYF	TGTGCCAGCAGCAGGCAGGGTAGCACAGATACGCAGTATTTT
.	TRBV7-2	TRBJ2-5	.	CASSPGGTGRTRETQYF	TGTGCCAGCAGCCCTGGCGGCACAGGCAGGACCAGGGAGACCCAGTACTTC
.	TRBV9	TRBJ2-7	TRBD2	CASAPGVAGVDEQYF	TGTGCCAGCGCTCCCGGGGTAGCGGGAGTAGACGAGCAGTACTTC
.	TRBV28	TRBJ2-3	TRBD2	CASSFTLAGGPDTQYF	TGTGCCAGCAGTTTCACCCTAGCGGGAGGGCCAGATACGCAGTATTTT
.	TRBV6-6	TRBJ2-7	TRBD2	CASSRTLAGLVYEQYF	TGTGCCAGCAGTCGCACCCTAGCGGGACTAGTCTACGAGCAGTACTTC
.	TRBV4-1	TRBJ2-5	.	CASSHRRGGETQYF	TGCGCCAGCAGCCACCGGCGGGGTGGGGAGACCCAGTACTTC
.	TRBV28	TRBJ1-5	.	CASSLSNLRFGMRSQHF	TGTGCCAGCAGTTTATCCAACTTAAGGTTTGGGATGCGATCCCAGCATTTT
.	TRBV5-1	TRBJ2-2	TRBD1	CASSFTGATGELFF	TGCGCCAGCAGCTTTACAGGGGCCACCGGGGAGCTGTTTTTT
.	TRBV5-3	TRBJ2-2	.	CARSRTSGELFF	TGTGCCAGAAGCCGGACCTCCGGGGAGCTGTTTTTT
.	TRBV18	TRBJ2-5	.	CASSPVQTQETQYF	TGTGCCAGCTCACCAGTACAAACCCAAGAGACCCAGTACTTC
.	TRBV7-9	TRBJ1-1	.	CASQEGALGTEAFF	TGTGCCTCCCAAGAAGGGGCGCTGGGGACTGAAGCTTTCTTT
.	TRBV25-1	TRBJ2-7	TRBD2	CASRPKLAGPSYEQYF	TGTGCCAGCAGACCAAAACTAGCGGGGCCCTCCTACGAGCAGTACTTC
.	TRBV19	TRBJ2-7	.	CASSPFAGPYEQYF	TGTGCCAGTAGTCCCTTCGCGGGGCCCTACGAGCAGTACTTC
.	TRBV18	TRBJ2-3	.	CASSRSTDTQYF	TGTGCCAGCTCACGCAGCACAGATACGCAGTATTTT